This T cell receptor beta chain came from a study of blood T cell repertoires in COVID-19. The CDR3 has 15 amino acids. Germline V gene sequence: CDR1 SGHNT, CDR2 YENEEA. V was clipped by 0 bases and J by 3 bases, with 11 bases between them. The data were produced by immunoSEQ multiplex PCR, yet TCRdb's version contains in-frame clones alone and is incomplete. The sample contains a few hundred thousand clones, roughly 85% of which appear only once. Everyone who took part was roughly 18 to 89 years old, and they came from some 23 US areas. The specimen sequenced was PBMCs or T cells enriched from blood (not recorded which). The V and J genes are TRBV11-3 and TRBJ1-1; D uncertain. The source of this sequence is a man under 40 who had recovered from COVID-19. CDR3 bases: TGTGCCAGCAGCTTAGAAGGCGGCGGGTACACTGAAGCTTTCTTT. This translates into CASSLEGGGYTEAFF.